This T cell receptor (beta chain) was captured by sequencing in a study of cytomegalovirus exposure and HLA in healthy donors. Germline V CDR1 and CDR2: SGHTA, FQGNSA. V lost 5 bases, J lost 5 bases, and 5 bases stayed unmatched. The CDR3 extends over 14 amino acids. Use of 60 Vbeta and 13 Jbeta primers characterized the PCR. Method: immunoSEQ multiplex PCR; TCRdb's copy keeps in-frame clones and lacks some. The sample lists some 140,000 clones, 65% to 85% occurring once. The sample was PBMCs. The TCR comes from a young man in good health and CMV-seronegative. The chain links TRBV7-2 to TRBJ1-5, with 8 bases that match TRBD1. CDR3 coding DNA: TGTGCCAGCAGCGCGACAGGGGATTATCAGCCCCAGCATTTT. This encodes CASSATGDYQPQHF.